The entry below gives a single T cell receptor beta chain sequence along with its context. This sample is part of a study of cytomegalovirus exposure and HLA in healthy donors. Germline trimming cut 5 bases from V and 6 bases from J; bases unmatched to any gene: 3. In germline, CDR1 is LNHDA, CDR2 SQIVND (reference sequence). CDR3 length equals 15 residues. The PCR contained 60 Vbeta and 13 Jbeta primers. Only in-frame clones appear in the TCRdb table, and some are missing; sequencing was by immunoSEQ multiplex PCR. The sample records under 250,000 clones, roughly 84% being singletons. Sequencing used PBMCs. This receptor was identified in a human donor in good health. This rearrangement joins TRBV19 to TRBJ2-2; TRBD2 agrees at 13 bases. CDR3 protein: CASSSGTSGAGELFF. As DNA, the CDR3 is TGTGCCAGTAGTTCCGGGACTAGCGGGGCCGGGGAGCTGTTTTTT.